This is a list of T cell receptor beta chains from one sample in a study of control samples from healthy donors and cancer patients. Produced via immunoSEQ multiplex PCR; TCRdb's table is partial and in-frame only. The sample contains over 120,000 clones, 90% to 95% of which appear only once. Sequencing used PBMCs. The origin of the receptors is a man in his fifties or sixties with colorectal cancer. CDR3s include the opening cysteine and the closing phenylalanine or tryptophan. The D gene is left open where the match is weak. Clone size is stated in some rows and not others, as once, few, many or a class when expanded.

>TRBD1|-|TRBV5-6|TRBJ2-2
CASSPGGSTGELFF
TGTGCCAGCAGCCCAGGGGGTAGCACCGGGGAGCTGTTTTTT
>TRBD2|-|TRBV2|TRBJ2-3
CASSPGLAGNTDTQYF
TGTGCCAGCAGCCCCGGACTAGCGGGGAACACAGATACGCAGTATTTT
>TRBD1|-|TRBV5-1|TRBJ2-5
CASSFGQGNSETQYF
TGCGCCAGCAGCTTCGGACAGGGCAATTCGGAGACCCAGTACTTC
>-|-|TRBV5-4|TRBJ2-5
CASSRPYGQGLQETQYF
TGTGCCAGCAGCAGACCCTACGGGCAGGGCTTACAAGAGACCCAGTACTTC
>TRBD1|-|TRBV6-5|TRBJ2-7
CASSSMDRTAYEQYF
TGTGCCAGCAGTTCCATGGACAGGACGGCCTACGAGCAGTACTTC
>TRBD1|-|TRBV18|TRBJ1-2
CASSPPDRETYGYTF
TGTGCCAGCTCACCACCCGACAGGGAGACCTATGGCTACACCTTC
>TRBD1|-|TRBV19|TRBJ1-4
CASSRTGFGEKLFF
TGTGCCAGTAGTAGGACAGGGTTTGGTGAAAAACTGTTTTTT
>TRBD2|-|TRBV24-1|TRBJ2-1
CATSDSGGNEQFF
TGTGCCACCAGTGATTCGGGGGGCAATGAGCAGTTCTTC
>-|-|TRBV18|TRBJ1-3
CASSPSMDGSGNTIYF
TGTGCCAGCTCACCTTCAATGGACGGCTCTGGAAACACCATATATTTT
>-|-|TRBV12-3/TRBV12-4|TRBJ1-6
CASSSRWGSPLHF
TGTGCCAGCAGTTCTCGGTGGGGTTCACCCCTCCACTTT
>-|-|TRBV5-6|TRBJ1-6
CASSWSTTYNSPLHF
TGTGCCAGCAGCTGGAGTACGACCTATAATTCACCCCTCCACTTT
>-|-|TRBV6-5|TRBJ1-5
CASSNAGGGQPQHF
TGTGCCAGCAGCAACGCGGGGGGTGGACAGCCCCAGCATTTT
>TRBD2|-|TRBV7-6|TRBJ2-3
CASSKRGGDTDTQYF
TGTGCCAGCAGTAAGCGGGGGGGCGACACAGATACGCAGTATTTT
>TRBD2|-|TRBV28|TRBJ2-1
CASSSGLAYEQFF
TGTGCCAGCAGTTCGGGACTAGCGTATGAGCAGTTCTTC
>TRBD1|few|TRBV18|TRBJ1-1
CASSPQGAVNTEAFF
TGTGCCAGCTCACCGCAGGGGGCCGTGAACACTGAAGCTTTCTTT
>-|-|TRBV29-1|TRBJ1-4
CTAMGGATNEKLFF
TGCACCGCTATGGGGGGGGCAACTAATGAAAAACTGTTTTTT
>TRBD1|-|TRBV5-1|TRBJ2-3
CASSLGTGGVGTDTQYF
TGCGCCAGCAGCTTGGGTACAGGGGGCGTTGGGACAGATACGCAGTATTTT
>TRBD1|-|TRBV15|TRBJ1-2
CATSGGDRRLQGYTF
TGTGCCACCAGCGGGGGGGACAGGCGGCTACAAGGCTACACCTTC
>-|-|TRBV6-5|TRBJ1-2
CASGHRAIYGYTF
TGTGCCAGCGGGCACAGGGCCATCTATGGCTACACCTTC
>TRBD1|once|TRBV4-2|TRBJ1-5
CASSKDRGPNQPQHF
TGTGCCAGCAGCAAGGACAGGGGGCCCAATCAGCCCCAGCATTTT
>-|-|TRBV10-3|TRBJ1-2
CATRTGVGGYTF
TGTGCCACCCGGACGGGGGTAGGAGGCTACACCTTC
>-|once|TRBV19|TRBJ1-5
CASKIGNQPQHF
TGTGCCAGTAAGATCGGCAATCAGCCCCAGCATTTT
>-|-|TRBV15|TRBJ1-1
CATSRKGGETEAFF
TGTGCCACCAGCAGAAAGGGAGGAGAAACTGAAGCTTTCTTT
>TRBD2|-|TRBV5-6|TRBJ2-1
CASSHGLAGTGYNEQFF
TGTGCCAGCAGTCACGGACTAGCGGGGACGGGTTACAATGAGCAGTTCTTC
>-|-|TRBV28|TRBJ1-2
CASSFTGRAPNYGYTF
TGTGCCAGCAGTTTTACCGGAAGGGCCCCAAACTATGGCTACACCTTC
>TRBD1|-|TRBV6-5|TRBJ2-3
CASSFIGTGVGDTQYF
TGTGCCAGCAGTTTCATCGGGACAGGGGTTGGGGATACGCAGTATTTT
>-|-|TRBV6-1|TRBJ2-1
CASSVPGGVLFF
TGTGCCAGCAGTGTCCCGGGTGGGGTACTGTTCTTC
>-|-|TRBV11-2|TRBJ1-4
CASSLDGRREKLFF
TGTGCCAGCAGCTTAGACGGGCGACGTGAAAAACTGTTTTTT
>-|-|TRBV7-9|TRBJ2-3
CASSSGVAASTDTQYF
TGTGCCAGCAGCTCAGGGGTCGCAGCGAGCACAGATACGCAGTATTTT
>-|-|TRBV11-2|TRBJ1-6
CASSLGGGRSPLHF
TGTGCCAGCAGCTTAGGGGGGGGCAGGTCACCCCTCCACTTT
>-|-|TRBV5-5|TRBJ2-3
CASPGAVTDTQYF
TGTGCCAGTCCTGGGGCAGTTACAGATACGCAGTATTTT
>TRBD1|-|TRBV19|TRBJ1-5
CASSMGDRIYSNQPQHF
TGTGCCAGTAGTATGGGGGACAGAATTTATAGCAATCAGCCCCAGCATTTT
>-|-|TRBV19|TRBJ2-5
CASSSHPPGQETQYF
TGTGCCAGTAGTAGCCACCCCCCAGGGCAAGAGACCCAGTACTTC
>-|-|TRBV6-5|TRBJ1-5
CASSSDLTAYNQPQHF
TGTGCCAGCAGTTCCGACCTTACAGCCTACAATCAGCCCCAGCATTTT
>-|-|TRBV9|TRBJ1-1
CASSVSGTPEAFF
TGTGCCAGCAGCGTATCGGGGACCCCTGAAGCTTTCTTT
>-|-|TRBV12-3/TRBV12-4|TRBJ2-7
CASSRPASYEQYF
TGTGCCAGCAGTCGCCCAGCCTCCTACGAGCAGTACTTC
>-|-|TRBV3-1/TRBV3-2|TRBJ2-3
CASSRHTDTQYF
TGTGCCAGCAGCCGGCACACAGATACGCAGTATTTT
>TRBD1|-|TRBV6-5|TRBJ2-7
CASSPDRGRPYEQYF
TGTGCCAGCAGCCCGGACAGGGGTCGTCCCTACGAGCAGTACTTC
>-|-|TRBV7-2|TRBJ1-2
CASSLNGGAEGWTF
TGTGCCAGCAGCCTCAATGGGGGGGCTGAGGGGTGGACCTTC
>-|-|TRBV2|TRBJ1-5
CASSEALRGNQPQHF
TGTGCCAGCAGTGAAGCGCTTCGGGGGAATCAGCCCCAGCATTTT
>TRBD1|-|TRBV5-6|TRBJ2-1
CASSLGTGTYNEQFF
TGTGCCAGCAGCTTGGGGACAGGGACCTACAATGAGCAGTTCTTC
>-|-|TRBV27|TRBJ1-4
CASSFPGPNEKLFF
TGTGCCAGCAGTTTCCCGGGCCCCAATGAAAAACTGTTTTTT
>-|-|TRBV3-1/TRBV3-2|TRBJ1-4
CASSQDAGHNEKLFF
TGTGCCAGCAGCCAAGACGCGGGCCATAATGAAAAACTGTTTTTT